This TCR beta chain originates from a study of CD8+CD57+ T cells in acquired aplastic anemia. The overall study: Average DNA yield from sorted CD4+ and CD8+ cells was around 3 ug.

Notes on the study in general: Researchers reported that CD8+ Simpson's diversity was not significantly different in patients versus controls.

Trimming removed 0 bases at V and 2 bases at J, with 10 bases between. This CDR3 is 15 amino acids long. Germline V gene lookup returns CDR1 MNHEY and CDR2 SVGAGI. This clonotype was observed many times. Antigen: not known. TCR beta VDJ combinations and CDR3 sequences were profiled from genomic DNA. TCRdb recomputed calls from the reads with MiXCR, one row per CDR3 protein. The table lists 250,000 to 350,000 distinct CDR3 sequences, 45% to 70% of them singletons. The sequenced sample was sorted CD4+, CD8+, or CD8+CD57+ T cells (not recorded which) from PBMCs. The receptor's source is a human donor with severe aplastic anemia or a healthy control (not recorded which). The rearrangement uses TRBV6-5 and TRBJ1-2; D not certain. The CDR3 sequence is CASSYSRAVNYGYTF. The DNA for the CDR3 is TGTGCCAGCAGTTACTCTAGAGCGGTAAACTATGGCTACACCTTC.